This TCR beta chain was documented in a study of blood T cells in healthy people across ages. Study-level information: Through template switching, about one barcoded beta molecule was captured per two T cells, as measured in model experiments. Study observations and caveats: Naive CD4+ cell counts and diversity both ran higher in long-lived than in aged donors.

This clonotype was counted a few times. Its cognate antigen is unknown. The CDR3 sequence is 14 residues long. Germline CDR1 is MDHEN and CDR2 is SYDVKM. Trimming stripped 6 bases from V and 3 bases from J, with 15 bases between. The authors ran a second PCR of roughly 7 to 11 cycles using a sample-barcoded 5' primer and a J-beta primer mix. Paired-end reads containing CDR3 totaled no fewer than 2.5 million for each sample. TCRdb redid the calling of the 5' RACE reads with MiXCR, one entry per CDR3 protein. The sample includes some 1.4 million distinct CDR3 sequences, 40% to 50% of them seen just once.

The clonotype was recovered from a woman aged 18-35 years in good health. Sequencing was performed on blood. V and J are TRBV28 and TRBJ2-7, with unresolved D. In nucleotides, the CDR3 is TGTGCCAGCAGGTCCCTCTATGTAGGCTACGAGCAGTACTTC. Translating gives CASRSLYVGYEQYF. The whole variable domain, filled in from reference TRBV28 and TRBJ2-7, reads DVKVTQSSRYLVKRTGEKVFLECVQDMDHENMFWYRQDPGLGLRLIYFSYDVKMKEKGDIPEGYSVSREKKERFSLILESASTNQTSMYLCASRSLYVGYEQYFGPGTRLTVT.